Listed below are T cell receptor beta chains from one sample, sequenced in a study of T-cell reconstitution after alpha-beta-depleted transplantation in children. TCRdb called the PCR reads again in MiXCR, with one record for every CDR3 protein. Of fewer than 550,000 distinct CDR3 sequences in the sample, 15% to 20% were seen once. Sequenced material: PBMCs, mostly from graft donor cells, taken 360 days after TCRalphabeta/CD19-depleted stem cell transplant. These receptors were collected from a boy under two years old who had a stem cell transplant for Wiskott-Aldrich syndrome, so the T cells may come from the graft donor. The CDR3 runs from the conserved cysteine through the conserved F or W. Each record gives: J gene, D gene, V gene, clone size, CDR3 protein, CDR3 DNA. D genes are given only for firm matches. The listing skips clone size in some rows; elsewhere it reads once, few, many or a size class.

J gene: TRBJ2-2
D gene: .
V gene: TRBV5-1
clone size: .
CDR3 protein: CASSFASRNTGELFF
CDR3 DNA: TGCGCCAGCAGCTTCGCTAGCCGCAACACCGGGGAGCTGTTTTTT

J gene: TRBJ2-5
D gene: .
V gene: TRBV29-1
clone size: .
CDR3 protein: CSVSGPGGYETQYF
CDR3 DNA: TGCAGCGTTAGTGGGCCAGGTGGTTACGAGACCCAGTACTTC

J gene: TRBJ2-4
D gene: .
V gene: TRBV5-1
clone size: .
CDR3 protein: CASSLRDTDKRYF
CDR3 DNA: TGCGCCAGCAGCTTGAGGGACACAGACAAGCGGTACTTC

J gene: TRBJ2-7
D gene: .
V gene: TRBV12-3/TRBV12-4
clone size: few
CDR3 protein: CASSQVGAGQNEQYF
CDR3 DNA: TGTGCCAGCAGCCAAGTGGGGGCGGGTCAAAACGAGCAGTACTTC

J gene: TRBJ1-6
D gene: .
V gene: TRBV4-3
clone size: few
CDR3 protein: CASSQDIPGGYNSPLHF
CDR3 DNA: TGCGCCAGCAGCCAGGACATTCCCGGCGGCTATAATTCACCCCTCCACTTT

J gene: TRBJ2-7
D gene: TRBD1
V gene: TRBV10-3
clone size: few
CDR3 protein: CAITQGQGYEQYF
CDR3 DNA: TGTGCCATCACCCAGGGACAGGGCTACGAGCAGTACTTC

J gene: TRBJ2-3
D gene: TRBD1
V gene: TRBV3-1
clone size: .
CDR3 protein: CASSQDIRTGGTDTQYF
CDR3 DNA: TGTGCCAGCAGCCAAGATATAAGGACAGGGGGCACAGATACGCAGTATTTT

J gene: TRBJ2-1
D gene: TRBD2
V gene: TRBV19
clone size: .
CDR3 protein: CASSIRTSAYNEQFF
CDR3 DNA: TGTGCCAGTAGTATTCGGACTAGCGCCTACAATGAGCAGTTCTTC

J gene: TRBJ2-5
D gene: .
V gene: TRBV29-1
clone size: .
CDR3 protein: CSVQTGLETQYF
CDR3 DNA: TGCAGCGTCCAAACAGGGTTGGAGACCCAGTACTTC

J gene: TRBJ2-6
D gene: .
V gene: TRBV10-3
clone size: .
CDR3 protein: CAISGMPRFSGANVLTF
CDR3 DNA: TGTGCCATCAGTGGGATGCCTCGGTTCTCTGGGGCCAACGTCCTGACTTTC

J gene: TRBJ1-6
D gene: .
V gene: TRBV18
clone size: .
CDR3 protein: CASSPFTVGSYNSPLHF
CDR3 DNA: TGTGCCAGCTCACCGTTTACCGTGGGCTCCTATAATTCACCCCTCCACTTT

J gene: TRBJ2-7
D gene: TRBD1
V gene: TRBV4-1
clone size: many
CDR3 protein: CASSQTGTGEREQYF
CDR3 DNA: TGCGCCAGCAGCCAAACCGGGACAGGGGAACGCGAGCAGTACTTC

J gene: TRBJ1-4
D gene: .
V gene: TRBV29-1
clone size: .
CDR3 protein: CSVTRGRRDEKLFF
CDR3 DNA: TGCAGCGTTACGAGGGGGAGACGGGATGAAAAACTGTTTTTT

J gene: TRBJ2-2
D gene: TRBD1
V gene: TRBV6-1
clone size: .
CDR3 protein: CASRPLTGKGTGELFF
CDR3 DNA: TGTGCCAGCAGGCCACTGACAGGGAAGGGAACCGGGGAGCTGTTTTTT

J gene: TRBJ2-7
D gene: .
V gene: TRBV6-5
clone size: .
CDR3 protein: CASSYTGREQYF
CDR3 DNA: TGTGCCAGCAGTTACACTGGACGCGAGCAGTACTTC

J gene: TRBJ1-4
D gene: .
V gene: TRBV20-1
clone size: .
CDR3 protein: CSARTGKGEKLFF
CDR3 DNA: TGCAGTGCTAGAACGGGGAAAGGGGAAAAACTGTTTTTT

J gene: TRBJ2-7
D gene: TRBD1
V gene: TRBV12-3/TRBV12-4
clone size: .
CDR3 protein: CASSSDQGAYYEQYF
CDR3 DNA: TGTGCCAGCAGTTCGGATCAGGGGGCTTACTACGAGCAGTACTTC

J gene: TRBJ1-2
D gene: .
V gene: TRBV12-3/TRBV12-4
clone size: .
CDR3 protein: CASSWDFYGYTF
CDR3 DNA: TGTGCCAGCAGTTGGGACTTCTATGGCTACACCTTC

J gene: TRBJ2-3
D gene: TRBD2
V gene: TRBV20-1
clone size: many
CDR3 protein: CSAIRLAGRTDTQYF
CDR3 DNA: TGCAGTGCTATCAGACTAGCCGGTAGGACAGATACGCAGTATTTT

J gene: TRBJ2-7
D gene: .
V gene: TRBV15
clone size: .
CDR3 protein: CATSRRRSYEQYF
CDR3 DNA: TGTGCCACCAGCAGACGTCGCTCCTACGAGCAGTACTTC

J gene: TRBJ1-2
D gene: .
V gene: TRBV12-3/TRBV12-4
clone size: few
CDR3 protein: CASSLWGAGNYGYTF
CDR3 DNA: TGTGCCAGCAGCCTTTGGGGGGCAGGGAACTATGGCTACACCTTC

J gene: TRBJ2-3
D gene: .
V gene: TRBV5-1
clone size: many
CDR3 protein: CATTSGWDTDTQYF
CDR3 DNA: TGCGCCACTACAAGCGGATGGGACACAGATACGCAGTATTTT

J gene: TRBJ2-1
D gene: TRBD1
V gene: TRBV6-5
clone size: few
CDR3 protein: CASSSGQGSFF
CDR3 DNA: TGTGCCAGCAGCTCGGGACAGGGTTCGTTCTTC

J gene: TRBJ2-3
D gene: .
V gene: TRBV7-9
clone size: few
CDR3 protein: CASSLSGSPDTQYF
CDR3 DNA: TGTGCCAGCAGCTTATCTGGTTCACCAGATACGCAGTATTTT

J gene: TRBJ1-1
D gene: .
V gene: TRBV28
clone size: few
CDR3 protein: CASSPLAGTEAFF
CDR3 DNA: TGTGCCAGCAGCCCTCTCGCGGGCACTGAAGCTTTCTTT

J gene: TRBJ2-5
D gene: .
V gene: TRBV29-1
clone size: few
CDR3 protein: CSVASRLVQETQYF
CDR3 DNA: TGCAGCGTTGCCTCCCGACTAGTCCAAGAGACCCAGTACTTC

J gene: TRBJ2-3
D gene: .
V gene: TRBV5-1
clone size: few
CDR3 protein: CASRRTLGNTDTQYF
CDR3 DNA: TGCGCCAGCAGAAGGACATTGGGGAACACAGATACGCAGTATTTT